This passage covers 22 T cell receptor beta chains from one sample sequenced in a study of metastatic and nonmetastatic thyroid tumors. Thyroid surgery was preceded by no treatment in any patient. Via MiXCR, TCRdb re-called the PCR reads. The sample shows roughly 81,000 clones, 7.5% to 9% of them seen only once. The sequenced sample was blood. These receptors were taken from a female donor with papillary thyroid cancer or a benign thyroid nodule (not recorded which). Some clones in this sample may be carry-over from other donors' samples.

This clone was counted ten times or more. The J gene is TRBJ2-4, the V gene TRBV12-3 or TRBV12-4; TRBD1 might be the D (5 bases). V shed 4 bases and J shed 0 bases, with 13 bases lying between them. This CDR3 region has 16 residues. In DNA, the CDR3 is TGTGCCAGCAGTTCCGGCTTGGGGCTAGCCAAAAACATTCAGTACTTC. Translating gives CASSSGLGLAKNIQYF.

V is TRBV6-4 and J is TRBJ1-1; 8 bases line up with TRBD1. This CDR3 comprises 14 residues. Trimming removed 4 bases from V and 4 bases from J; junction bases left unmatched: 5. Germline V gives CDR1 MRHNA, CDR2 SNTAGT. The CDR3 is CASSVDRVSTEAFF. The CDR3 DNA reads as TGTGCCAGCAGTGTGGACAGGGTGAGCACTGAAGCTTTCTTT.

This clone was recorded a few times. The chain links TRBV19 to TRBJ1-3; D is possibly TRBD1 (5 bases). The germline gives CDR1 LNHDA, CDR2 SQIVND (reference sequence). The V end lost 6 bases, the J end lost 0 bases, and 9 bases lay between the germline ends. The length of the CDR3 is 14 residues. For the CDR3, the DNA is TGTGCCAGTAGACGTGGGGCCTCTGGAAACACCATATATTTT. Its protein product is CASRRGASGNTIYF. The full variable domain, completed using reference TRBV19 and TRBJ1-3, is DGGITQSPKYLFRKEGQNVTLSCEQNLNHDAMYWYRQDPGQGLRLIYYSQIVNDFQKGDIAEGYSVSREKKESFPLTVTSAQKNPTAFYLCASRRGASGNTIYFGEGSWLTVV.

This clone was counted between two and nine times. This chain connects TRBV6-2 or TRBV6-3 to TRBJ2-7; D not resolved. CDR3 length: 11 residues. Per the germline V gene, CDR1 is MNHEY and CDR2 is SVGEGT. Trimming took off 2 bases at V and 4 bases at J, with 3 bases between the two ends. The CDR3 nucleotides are TGTGCCAGCAGTTACAGATACGAGCAGTACTTC. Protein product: CASSYRYEQYF.

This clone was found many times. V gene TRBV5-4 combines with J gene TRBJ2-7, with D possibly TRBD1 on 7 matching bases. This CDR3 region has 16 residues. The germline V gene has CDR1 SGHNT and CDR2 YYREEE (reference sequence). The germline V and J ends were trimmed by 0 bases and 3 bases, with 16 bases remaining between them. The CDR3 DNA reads TGTGCCAGCAGCTTGGGGTTTAGGAGGGGGCTCTACGAGCAGTACTTC. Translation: CASSLGFRRGLYEQYF.

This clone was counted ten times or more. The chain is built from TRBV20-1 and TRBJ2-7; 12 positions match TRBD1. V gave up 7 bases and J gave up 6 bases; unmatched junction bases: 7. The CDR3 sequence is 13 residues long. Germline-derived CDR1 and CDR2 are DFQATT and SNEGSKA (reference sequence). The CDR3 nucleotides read TGCAGTGTCCCGGGACAGGGGGCTCTCGAGCAGTACTTC. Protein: CSVPGQGALEQYF.

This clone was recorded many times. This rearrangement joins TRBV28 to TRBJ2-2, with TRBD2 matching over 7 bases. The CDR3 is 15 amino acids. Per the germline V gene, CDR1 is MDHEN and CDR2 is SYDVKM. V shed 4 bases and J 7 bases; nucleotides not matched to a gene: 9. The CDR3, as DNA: TGTGCCAGCAGTTCCCCAAAAGCGGGGAACGGGGAGCTGTTTTTT. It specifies CASSSPKAGNGELFF.

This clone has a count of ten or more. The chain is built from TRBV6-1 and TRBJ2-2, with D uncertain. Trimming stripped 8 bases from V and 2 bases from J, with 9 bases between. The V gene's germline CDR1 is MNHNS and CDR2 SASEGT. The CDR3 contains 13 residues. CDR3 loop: CASAKTNTGELFF. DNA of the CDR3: TGTGCCAGCGCGAAAACAAACACCGGGGAGCTGTTTTTT.

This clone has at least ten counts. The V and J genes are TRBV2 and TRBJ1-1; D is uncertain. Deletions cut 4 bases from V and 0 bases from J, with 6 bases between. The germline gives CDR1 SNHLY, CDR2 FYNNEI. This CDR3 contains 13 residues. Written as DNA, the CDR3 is TGTGCCAGCAGTGGGCAGATGAACACTGAAGCTTTCTTT. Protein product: CASSGQMNTEAFF. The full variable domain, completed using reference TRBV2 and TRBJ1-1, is EPEVTQTPSHQVTQMGQEVILRCVPISNHLYFYWYRQILGQKVEFLVSFYNNEISEKSEIFDDQFSVERPDGSNFTLKIRSTKLEDSAMYFCASSGQMNTEAFFGQGTRLTVV.

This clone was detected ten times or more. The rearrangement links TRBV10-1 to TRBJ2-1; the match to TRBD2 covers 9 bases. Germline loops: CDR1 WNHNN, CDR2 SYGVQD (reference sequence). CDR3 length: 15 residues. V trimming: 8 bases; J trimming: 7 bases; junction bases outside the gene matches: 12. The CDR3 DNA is TGCGCCAGCGGGGTAGCGGGGGCGTCTAGGAATGAGCAGTTCTTC. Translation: CASGVAGASRNEQFF.

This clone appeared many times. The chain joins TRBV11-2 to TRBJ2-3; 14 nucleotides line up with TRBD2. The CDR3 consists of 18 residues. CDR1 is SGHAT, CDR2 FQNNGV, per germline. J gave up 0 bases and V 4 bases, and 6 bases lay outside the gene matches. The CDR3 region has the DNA TGTGCCAGCAGCTCGGGACTAGCGGGGGCGGCTAGCACAGATACGCAGTATTTT. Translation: CASSSGLAGAASTDTQYF. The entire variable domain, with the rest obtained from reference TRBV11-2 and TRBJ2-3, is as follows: EAGVAQSPRYKIIEKRQSVAFWCNPISGHATLYWYQQILGQGPKLLIQFQNNGVVDDSQLPKDRFSAERLKGVDSTLKIQPAKLEDSAVYLCASSSGLAGAASTDTQYFGPGTRLTVL.

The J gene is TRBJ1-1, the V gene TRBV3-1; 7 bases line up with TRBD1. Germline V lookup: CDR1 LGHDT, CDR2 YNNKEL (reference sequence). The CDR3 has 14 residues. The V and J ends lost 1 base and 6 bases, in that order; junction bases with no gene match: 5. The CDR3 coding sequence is TGTGCCAGCAGCCAAGTGAGGGGGCGGCCTGAAGCTTTCTTT. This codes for CASSQVRGRPEAFF.

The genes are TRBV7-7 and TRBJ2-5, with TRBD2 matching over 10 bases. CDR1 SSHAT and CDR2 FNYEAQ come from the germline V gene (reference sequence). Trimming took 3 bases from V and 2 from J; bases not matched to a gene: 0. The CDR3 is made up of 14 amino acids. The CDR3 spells CASSFSGGQETQYF. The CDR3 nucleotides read TGTGCCAGCAGCTTTAGCGGGGGGCAAGAGACCCAGTACTTC. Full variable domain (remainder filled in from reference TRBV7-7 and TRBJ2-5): GAGVSQSPRYKVTKRGQDVTLRCDPISSHATLYWYQQALGQGPEFLTYFNYEAQPDKSGLPSDRFSAERPEGSISTLTIQRTEQRDSAMYRCASSFSGGQETQYFGPGTRLLVL.

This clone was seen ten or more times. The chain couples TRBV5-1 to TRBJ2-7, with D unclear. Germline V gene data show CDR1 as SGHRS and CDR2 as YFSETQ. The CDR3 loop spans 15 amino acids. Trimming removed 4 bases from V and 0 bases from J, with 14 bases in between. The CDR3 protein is CASSAGPNPSYEQYF. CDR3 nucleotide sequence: TGCGCCAGCAGCGCCGGACCCAACCCCTCCTACGAGCAGTACTTC.

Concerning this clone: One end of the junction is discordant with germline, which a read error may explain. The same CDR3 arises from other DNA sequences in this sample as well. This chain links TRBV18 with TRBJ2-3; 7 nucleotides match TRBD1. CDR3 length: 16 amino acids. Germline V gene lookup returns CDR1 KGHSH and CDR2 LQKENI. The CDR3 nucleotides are TGTGCCAGCTCGCCACCGTCAAGACAGGGAACAGATACGCAGTATTTT. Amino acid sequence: CASSPPSRQGTDTQYF.

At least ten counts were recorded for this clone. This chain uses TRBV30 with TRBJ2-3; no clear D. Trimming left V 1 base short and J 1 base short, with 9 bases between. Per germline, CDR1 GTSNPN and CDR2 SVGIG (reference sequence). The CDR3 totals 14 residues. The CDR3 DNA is TGTGCCTGGAGTGGGAGCTGGGGCACAGATACGCAGTATTTT. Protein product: CAWSGSWGTDTQYF.

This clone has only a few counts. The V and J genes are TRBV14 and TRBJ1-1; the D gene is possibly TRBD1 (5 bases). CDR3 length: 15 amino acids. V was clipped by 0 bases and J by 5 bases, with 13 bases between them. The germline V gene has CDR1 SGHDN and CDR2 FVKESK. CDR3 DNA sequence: TGTGCCAGCAGCCAAGATCTGCAGGGACGGACTGAAGCTTTCTTT. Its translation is CASSQDLQGRTEAFF.

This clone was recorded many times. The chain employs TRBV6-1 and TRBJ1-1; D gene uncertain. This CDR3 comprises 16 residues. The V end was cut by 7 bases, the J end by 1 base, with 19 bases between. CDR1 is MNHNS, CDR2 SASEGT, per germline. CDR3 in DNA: TGTGCCAGCATACGCGCGCAGGCGAGATCGAACACTGAAGCTTTCTTT. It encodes CASIRAQARSNTEAFF.

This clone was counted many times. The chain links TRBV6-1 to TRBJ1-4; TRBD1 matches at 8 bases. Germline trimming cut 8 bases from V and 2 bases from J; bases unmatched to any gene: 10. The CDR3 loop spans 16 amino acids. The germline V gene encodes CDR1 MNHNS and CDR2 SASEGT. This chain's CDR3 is CASDVGQGGTNEKLFF. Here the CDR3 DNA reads TGTGCCAGCGATGTCGGACAGGGCGGGACTAATGAAAAACTGTTTTTT.

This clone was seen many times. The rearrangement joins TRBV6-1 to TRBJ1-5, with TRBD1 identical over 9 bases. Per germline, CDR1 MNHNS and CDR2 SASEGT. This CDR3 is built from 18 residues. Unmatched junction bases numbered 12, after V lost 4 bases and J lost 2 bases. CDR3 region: CASSVTGTGFGGNQPQHF. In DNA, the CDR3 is TGTGCCAGCAGTGTAACCGGGACAGGGTTTGGAGGCAATCAGCCCCAGCATTTT.

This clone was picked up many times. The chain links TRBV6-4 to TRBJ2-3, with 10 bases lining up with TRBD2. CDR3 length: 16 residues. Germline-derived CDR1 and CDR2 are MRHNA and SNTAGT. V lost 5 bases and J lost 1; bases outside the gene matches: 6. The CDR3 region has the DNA TGTGCCAGCAGTCCTCTAGCGGGGGACGGCACAGATACGCAGTATTTT. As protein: CASSPLAGDGTDTQYF.

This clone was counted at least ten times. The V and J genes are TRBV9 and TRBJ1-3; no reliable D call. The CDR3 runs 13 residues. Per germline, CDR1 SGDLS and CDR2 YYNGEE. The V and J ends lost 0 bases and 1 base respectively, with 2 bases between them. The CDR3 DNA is TGTGCCAGCAGCGTAGGATCTGGAAACACCATATATTTT. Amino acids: CASSVGSGNTIYF.